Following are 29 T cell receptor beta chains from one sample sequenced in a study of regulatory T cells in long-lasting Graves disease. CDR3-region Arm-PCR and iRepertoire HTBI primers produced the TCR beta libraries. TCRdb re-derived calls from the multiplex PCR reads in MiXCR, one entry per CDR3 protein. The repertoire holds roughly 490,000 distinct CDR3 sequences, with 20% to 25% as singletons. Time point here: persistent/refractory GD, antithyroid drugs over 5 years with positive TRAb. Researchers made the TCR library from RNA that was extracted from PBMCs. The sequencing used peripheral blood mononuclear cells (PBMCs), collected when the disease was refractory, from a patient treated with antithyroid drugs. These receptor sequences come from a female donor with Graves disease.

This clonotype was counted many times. The CDR3 nucleotides are TGTGCCAGCAGTTCCGGACTAGCGGGGGGTCAGGGGACCCAGTACTTC. Its translation: CASSSGLAGGQGTQYF. The rearrangement links TRBV28 to TRBJ2-5; TRBD2 agrees at 14 bases. CDR1 and CDR2 (germline): MDHEN, SYDVKM. This CDR3 comprises 16 residues. J gave up 7 bases and V 4 bases, and 8 bases lay outside the gene matches.

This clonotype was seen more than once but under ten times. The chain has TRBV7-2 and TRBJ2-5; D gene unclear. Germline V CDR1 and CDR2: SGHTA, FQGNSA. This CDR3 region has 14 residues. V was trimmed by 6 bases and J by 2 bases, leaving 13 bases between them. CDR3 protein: CASSRPPRQETQYF. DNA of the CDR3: TGTGCCAGCAGTCGACCGCCCCGGCAAGAGACCCAGTACTTC.

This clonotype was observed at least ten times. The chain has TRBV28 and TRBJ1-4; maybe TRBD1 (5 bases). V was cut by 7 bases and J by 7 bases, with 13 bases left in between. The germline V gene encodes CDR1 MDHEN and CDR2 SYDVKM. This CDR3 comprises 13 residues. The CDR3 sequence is CASTPGAGEKLFF. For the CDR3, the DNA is TGTGCCAGCACACCCGGGGCAGGTGAAAAACTGTTTTTT.

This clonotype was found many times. The CDR3 loop is CASSHPRRGDEKLFF. The CDR3, as DNA: TGTGCCAGCAGCCATCCCAGACGGGGAGATGAAAAACTGTTTTTT. V is TRBV11-2 and J is TRBJ1-4; D not certain. Germline CDR1 and CDR2: SGHAT and FQNNGV. The CDR3 consists of 15 residues. V lost 5 bases and J lost 6, with 16 bases in between.

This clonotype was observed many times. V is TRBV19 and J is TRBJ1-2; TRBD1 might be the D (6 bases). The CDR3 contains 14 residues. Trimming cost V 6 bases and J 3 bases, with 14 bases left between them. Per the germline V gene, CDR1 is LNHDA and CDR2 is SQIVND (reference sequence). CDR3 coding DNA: TGTGCCAGTAGACAGGGAGGTATCGACTATGGCTACACCTTC. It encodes CASRQGGIDYGYTF.

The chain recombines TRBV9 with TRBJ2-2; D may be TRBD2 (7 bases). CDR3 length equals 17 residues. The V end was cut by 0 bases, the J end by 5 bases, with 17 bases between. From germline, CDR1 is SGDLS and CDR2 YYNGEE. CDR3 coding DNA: TGTGCCAGCAGCGTAGGCGGGGGCCAAGCCGAAACCGGGGAGCTGTTTTTT. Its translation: CASSVGGGQAETGELFF.

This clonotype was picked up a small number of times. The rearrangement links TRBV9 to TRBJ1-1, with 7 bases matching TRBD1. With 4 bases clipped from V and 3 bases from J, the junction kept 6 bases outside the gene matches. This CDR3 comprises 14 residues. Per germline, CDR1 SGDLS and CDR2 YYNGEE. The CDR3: CASSRQGLDTEAFF. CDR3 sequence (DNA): TGTGCCAGCAGCCGACAGGGTCTGGACACTGAAGCTTTCTTT.

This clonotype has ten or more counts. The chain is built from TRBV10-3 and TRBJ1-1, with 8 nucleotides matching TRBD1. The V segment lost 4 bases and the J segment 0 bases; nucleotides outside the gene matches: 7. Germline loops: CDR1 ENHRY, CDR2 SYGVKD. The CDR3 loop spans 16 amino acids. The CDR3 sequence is CAISVARTGMNTEAFF. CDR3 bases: TGTGCCATCAGTGTGGCAAGGACAGGGATGAACACTGAAGCTTTCTTT.

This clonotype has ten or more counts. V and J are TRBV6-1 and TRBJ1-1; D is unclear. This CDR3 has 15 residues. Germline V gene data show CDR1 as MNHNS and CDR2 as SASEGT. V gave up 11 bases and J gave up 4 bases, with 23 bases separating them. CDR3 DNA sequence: TGTGCCTCATGCAGTTTACTTCTACCACTCACTGAAGCTTTCTTT. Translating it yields CASCSLLLPLTEAFF.

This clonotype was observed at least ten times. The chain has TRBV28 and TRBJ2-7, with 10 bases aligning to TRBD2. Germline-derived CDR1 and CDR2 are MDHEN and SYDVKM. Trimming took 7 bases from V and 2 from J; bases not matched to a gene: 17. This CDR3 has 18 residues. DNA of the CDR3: TGTGCCAGCAACTCCTGGGCTAGCGGGAGTAGAGGGGCCTACGAGCAGTACTTC. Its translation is CASNSWASGSRGAYEQYF.

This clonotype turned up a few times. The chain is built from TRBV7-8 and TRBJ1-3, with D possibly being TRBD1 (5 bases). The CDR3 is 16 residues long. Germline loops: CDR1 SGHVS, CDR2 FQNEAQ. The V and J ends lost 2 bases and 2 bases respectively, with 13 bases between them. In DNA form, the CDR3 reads TGTGCCAGCAGCTTATTCAGGCCAGGGACTGGAAACACCATATATTTT. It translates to CASSLFRPGTGNTIYF.

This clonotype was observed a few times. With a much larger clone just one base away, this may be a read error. For the CDR3, the DNA is TGTGCCAGCGGTCGGGGTGGAGGTTCCTACGAGCAGTACTTC. Translation gives CASGRGGGSYEQYF. This chain links TRBV28 with TRBJ2-7, with a tentative D call TRBD2 (5 bases). Germline CDR1 MDHEN, CDR2 SYDVKM. The V and J ends lost 8 bases and 1 base respectively, with 15 bases between them. The CDR3 runs to 14 residues.

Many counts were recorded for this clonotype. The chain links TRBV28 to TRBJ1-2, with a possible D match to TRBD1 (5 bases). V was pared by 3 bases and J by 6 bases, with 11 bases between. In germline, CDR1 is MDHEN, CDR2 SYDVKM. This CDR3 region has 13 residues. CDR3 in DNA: TGTGCCAGCAGTTTGGGTCAGGGCGATGGCTACACCTTC. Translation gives CASSLGQGDGYTF.

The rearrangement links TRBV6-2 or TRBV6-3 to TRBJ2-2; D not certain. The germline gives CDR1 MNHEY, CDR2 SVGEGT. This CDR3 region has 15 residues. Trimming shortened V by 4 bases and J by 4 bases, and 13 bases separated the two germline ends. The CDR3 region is CASSSEGLITGELFF. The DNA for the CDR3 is TGTGCCAGCAGTTCAGAAGGGCTGATCACCGGGGAGCTGTTTTTT.

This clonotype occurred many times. The CDR3 DNA reads TGTGCCAGCACTAAAACCGGGTTCCCGCTCAGTTATGGCTACACCTTC. Amino acids: CASTKTGFPLSYGYTF. This chain uses TRBV6-1 with TRBJ1-2; unclear D gene. The CDR3 length is 16 residues. V lost 7 bases, J lost 5 bases, and 23 bases lay in between. CDR1 MNHNS and CDR2 SASEGT come from the germline V gene.

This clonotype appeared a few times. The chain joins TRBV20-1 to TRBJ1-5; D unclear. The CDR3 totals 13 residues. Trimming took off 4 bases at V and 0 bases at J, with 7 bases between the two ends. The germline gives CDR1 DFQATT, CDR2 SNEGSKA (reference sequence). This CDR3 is CSAKQISNQPQHF. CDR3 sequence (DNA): TGCAGTGCTAAACAGATTAGCAATCAGCCCCAGCATTTT.

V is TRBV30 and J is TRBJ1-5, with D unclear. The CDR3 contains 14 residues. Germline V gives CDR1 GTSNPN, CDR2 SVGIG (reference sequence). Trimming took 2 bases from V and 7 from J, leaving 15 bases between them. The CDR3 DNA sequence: TGTGCCTGGAGTCAAAACTGGGGAGGGCAGCCCCAGCATTTT. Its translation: CAWSQNWGGQPQHF.

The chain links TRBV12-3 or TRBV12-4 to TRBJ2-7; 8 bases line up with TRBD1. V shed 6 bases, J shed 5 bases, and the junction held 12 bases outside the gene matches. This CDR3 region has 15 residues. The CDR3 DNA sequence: TGTGCCAGCAGCCACAGGGACAGGCCCCCCCACGAGCAGTACTTC. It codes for CASSHRDRPPHEQYF.

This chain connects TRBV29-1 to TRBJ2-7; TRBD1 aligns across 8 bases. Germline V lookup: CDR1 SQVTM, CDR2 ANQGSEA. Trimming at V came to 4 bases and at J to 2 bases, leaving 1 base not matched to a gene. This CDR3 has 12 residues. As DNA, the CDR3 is TGCAGCGTTGCGGGACAGGCCTACGAGCAGTACTTC. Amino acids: CSVAGQAYEQYF.

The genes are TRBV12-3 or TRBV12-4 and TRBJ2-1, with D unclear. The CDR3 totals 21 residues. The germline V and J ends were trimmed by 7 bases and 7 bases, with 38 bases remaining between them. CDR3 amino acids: CASTVTIGTLEAPRHLNEQFF. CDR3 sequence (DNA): TGTGCCAGCACAGTAACAATCGGCACTCTAGAAGCCCCTCGACACCTTAATGAGCAGTTCTTC.

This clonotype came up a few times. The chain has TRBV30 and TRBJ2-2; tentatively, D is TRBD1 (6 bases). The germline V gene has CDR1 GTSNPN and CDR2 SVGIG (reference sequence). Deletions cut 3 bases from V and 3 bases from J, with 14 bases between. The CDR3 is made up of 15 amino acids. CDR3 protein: CAWRGASVHTGELFF. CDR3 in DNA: TGTGCCTGGAGGGGGGCATCGGTCCACACCGGGGAGCTGTTTTTT.

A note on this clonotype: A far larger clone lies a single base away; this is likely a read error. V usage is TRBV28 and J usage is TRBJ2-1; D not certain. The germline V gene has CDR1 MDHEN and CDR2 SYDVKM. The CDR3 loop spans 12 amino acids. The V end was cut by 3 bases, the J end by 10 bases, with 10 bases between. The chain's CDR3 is CASSLTAYEQFF. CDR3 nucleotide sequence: TGTGCCAGCAGTTTGACGGCCTACGAGCAGTTCTTC.

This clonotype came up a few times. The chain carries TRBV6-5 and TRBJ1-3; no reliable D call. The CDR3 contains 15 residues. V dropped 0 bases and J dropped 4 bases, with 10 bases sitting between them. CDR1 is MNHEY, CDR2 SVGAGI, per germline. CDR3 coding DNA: TGTGCCAGCAGTTACTCTGGTGGGTTAGGAAACACCATATATTTT. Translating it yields CASSYSGGLGNTIYF.

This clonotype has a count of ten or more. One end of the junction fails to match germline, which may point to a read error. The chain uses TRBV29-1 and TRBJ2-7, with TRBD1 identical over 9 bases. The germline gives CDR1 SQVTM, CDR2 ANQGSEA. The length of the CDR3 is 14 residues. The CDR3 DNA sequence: TGCAGCGTTGCCGGGACAGGGTTCCCCTACGAGCAATACTTC. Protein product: CSVAGTGFPYEQYF.

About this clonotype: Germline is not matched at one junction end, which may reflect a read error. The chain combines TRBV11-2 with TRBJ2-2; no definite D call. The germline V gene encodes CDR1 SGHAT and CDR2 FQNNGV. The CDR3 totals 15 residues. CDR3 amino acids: CASSPRLRNAGELFF. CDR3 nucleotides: TGTGCCAGCAGCCCTCGCCTGCGGAACGCCGGGGAGCTGTTTTTT.

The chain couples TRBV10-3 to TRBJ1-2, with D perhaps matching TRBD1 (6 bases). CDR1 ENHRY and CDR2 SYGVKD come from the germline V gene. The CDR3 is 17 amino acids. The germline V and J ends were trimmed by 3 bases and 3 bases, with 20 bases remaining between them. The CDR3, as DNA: TGTGCCATCAGTGAAGGCCGAAGTAGTGCAGGGGACTATGGCTACACCTTC. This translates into CAISEGRSSAGDYGYTF.

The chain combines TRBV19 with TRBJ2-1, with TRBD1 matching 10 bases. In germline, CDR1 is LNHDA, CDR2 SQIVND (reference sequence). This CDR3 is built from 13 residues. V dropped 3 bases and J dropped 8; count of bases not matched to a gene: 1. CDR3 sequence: CASSIGTGDEQFF. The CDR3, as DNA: TGTGCCAGTAGTATCGGGACAGGGGATGAGCAGTTCTTC.

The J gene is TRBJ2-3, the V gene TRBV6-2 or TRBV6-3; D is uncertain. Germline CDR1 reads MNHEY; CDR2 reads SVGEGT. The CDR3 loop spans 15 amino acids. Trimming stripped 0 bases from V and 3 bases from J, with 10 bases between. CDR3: CASSYSWGRTDTQYF. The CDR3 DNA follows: TGTGCCAGCAGTTACTCTTGGGGAAGAACAGATACGCAGTATTTT.

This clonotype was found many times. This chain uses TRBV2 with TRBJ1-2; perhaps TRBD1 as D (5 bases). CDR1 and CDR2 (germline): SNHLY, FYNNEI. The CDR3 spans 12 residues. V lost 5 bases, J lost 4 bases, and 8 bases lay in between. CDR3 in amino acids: CASSTGFYGYTF. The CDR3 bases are TGTGCCAGCAGTACAGGATTCTATGGCTACACCTTC.